Detailed here is one TCR beta chain. Its antigen remains unknown. This sample was taken from a study of T cells expressing NK-cell markers. Study-wide background: Sequencing of TCR beta repertoires drew on sorted CD3+CD56+NKG2C+, CD3+CD56+NKG2C- and CD3+CD56-NKG2C+ T cells. Most of the eight sequenced donors were classified as HCMV-seropositive, and one was classified as seronegative.

As the method of synthesis, 5'RACE template switching with UMIs yielded TCR beta cDNA. TCRdb re-called the 5' RACE reads; every CDR3 protein appears as one record, without DNA. Across about 260,000 distinct CDR3 sequences, the top ten clones capture roughly 4.2% of the sample. Overall study results and limits: Six or seven donors showed dominant NKG2C+ clonotypes comprising roughly 1.0-7.0% of their CD8+ T cells.

The sequence was collected from a woman aged 18-70 years in good health. Material for sequencing was blood T cells: a sorted CD56 or NKG2C T cell subset, CD4+ or CD8+ T cells, or bulk PBMC T cells (not recorded which).

CDR3 residues: CASSKSGTSGSYNEQFF. This rearrangement joins TRBV7-2 to TRBJ2-1; TCRdb picks TRBD2, but there is no DNA to check that call. Germline values: CDR1 SGHTA, CDR2 FQGNSA. The CDR3 runs to 17 residues. Using reference TRBV7-2 and TRBJ2-1 for the parts outside the CDR3, the full variable domain is GAGVSQSPSNKVTEKGKDVELRCDPISGHTALYWYRQSLGQGLEFLIYFQGNSAPDKSGLPSDRFSAERTGGSVSTLTIQRTQQEDSAVYLCASSKSGTSGSYNEQFFGPGTRLTVL.